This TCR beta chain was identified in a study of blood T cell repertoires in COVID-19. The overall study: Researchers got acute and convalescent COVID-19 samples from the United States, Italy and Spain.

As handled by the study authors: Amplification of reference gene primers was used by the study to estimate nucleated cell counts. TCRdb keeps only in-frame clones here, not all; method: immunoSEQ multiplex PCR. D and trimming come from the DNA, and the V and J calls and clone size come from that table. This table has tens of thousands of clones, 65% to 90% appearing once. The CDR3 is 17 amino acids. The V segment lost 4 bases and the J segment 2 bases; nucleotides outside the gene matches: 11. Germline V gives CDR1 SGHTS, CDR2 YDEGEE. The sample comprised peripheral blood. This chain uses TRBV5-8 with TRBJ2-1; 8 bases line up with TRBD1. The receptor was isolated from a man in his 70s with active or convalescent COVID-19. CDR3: CASSRGTGPLTYNEQFF. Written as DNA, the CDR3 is TGTGCCAGCAGCCGTGGGACAGGACCATTGACCTACAATGAGCAGTTCTTC.